The 2 T cell receptor beta chains given below trace back to one sample, sequenced in a study of early T cells in non-severe SARS-CoV-2 infection. TCRdb re-derived calls from the 5' RACE reads in MiXCR, one entry per CDR3 protein. The data hold tens of thousands of distinct CDR3 sequences, with about 15% observed a single time. Specimen: whole blood, collected at baseline. Every receptor here comes from an adult who was a healthcare worker with PCR-confirmed SARS-CoV-2 infection or an uninfected control (not recorded which).

The chain joins TRBV20-1 to TRBJ2-1; tentative D call: TRBD1 (6 bases). The CDR3 totals 13 residues. In germline, CDR1 is DFQATT, CDR2 SNEGSKA (reference sequence). V dropped 4 bases and J dropped 5 bases, with 12 bases sitting between them. The DNA of the CDR3 is TGCAGTGCTACCCCCCAGGGGCACAATGAGCAGTTCTTC. Encoded protein: CSATPQGHNEQFF.

In this sample, this clonotype turned up a few times. The chain links TRBV29-1 to TRBJ2-3, with 7 bases that match TRBD2. The CDR3 has 16 residues. CDR1 SQVTM and CDR2 ANQGSEA come from the germline V gene. After removal of 4 bases from V and 3 bases from J, the junction contained 13 bases not matched to a gene. The CDR3 DNA reads as TGCAGCGTTGGACGAGTAGCGGGTCAGGTGACAGATACGCAGTATTTT. Protein product: CSVGRVAGQVTDTQYF.